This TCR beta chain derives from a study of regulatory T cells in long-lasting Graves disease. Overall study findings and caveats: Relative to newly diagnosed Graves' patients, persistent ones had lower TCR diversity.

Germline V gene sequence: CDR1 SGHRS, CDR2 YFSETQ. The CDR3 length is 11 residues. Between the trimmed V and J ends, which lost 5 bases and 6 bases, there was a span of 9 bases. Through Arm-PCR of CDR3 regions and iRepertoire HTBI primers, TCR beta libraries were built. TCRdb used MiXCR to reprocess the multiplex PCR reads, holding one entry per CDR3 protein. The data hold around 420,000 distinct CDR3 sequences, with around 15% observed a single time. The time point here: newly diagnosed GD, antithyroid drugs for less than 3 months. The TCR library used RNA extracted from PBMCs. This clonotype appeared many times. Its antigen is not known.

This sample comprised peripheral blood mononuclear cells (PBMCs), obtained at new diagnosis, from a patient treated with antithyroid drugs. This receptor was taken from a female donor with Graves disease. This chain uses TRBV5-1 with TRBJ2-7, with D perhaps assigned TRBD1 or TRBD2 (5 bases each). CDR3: CASSGGSEQYF. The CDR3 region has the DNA TGCGCCAGCAGTGGGGGATCCGAGCAGTACTTC.